This T cell receptor beta chain originates from a study of cytomegalovirus exposure and HLA in healthy donors. PCR primers comprised 60 Vbeta and 13 Jbeta primers. Sequenced by immunoSEQ multiplex PCR; TCRdb stores in-frame clones only, minus some. Here the sample spans 150,000 to 200,000 clones, around 80% being singletons. Comments on this clone: Its cognate antigen is unknown.

Study-wide results and limits: Differences between HLA loci emerged in a later analysis of TCR association rates, with DRB1 most and HLA-C fewest. Presence/absence analyses supposed approximately even sequencing depth among donors.

Deletions cut 9 bases from V and 0 bases from J, with 9 bases between. Germline lookup yields CDR1 LNHDA and CDR2 SQIVND (reference sequence). There are 14 residues in the CDR3. The sample comprised PBMCs. The chain joins TRBV19 to TRBJ2-6, with TRBD1 as a possible D gene (5 bases). The clonotype originates from a woman in her thirties in good health and CMV-seropositive. The CDR3 region is CASLQGSGANVLTF. DNA for the CDR3: TGTGCCAGCCTGCAGGGCTCTGGGGCCAACGTCCTGACTTTC.